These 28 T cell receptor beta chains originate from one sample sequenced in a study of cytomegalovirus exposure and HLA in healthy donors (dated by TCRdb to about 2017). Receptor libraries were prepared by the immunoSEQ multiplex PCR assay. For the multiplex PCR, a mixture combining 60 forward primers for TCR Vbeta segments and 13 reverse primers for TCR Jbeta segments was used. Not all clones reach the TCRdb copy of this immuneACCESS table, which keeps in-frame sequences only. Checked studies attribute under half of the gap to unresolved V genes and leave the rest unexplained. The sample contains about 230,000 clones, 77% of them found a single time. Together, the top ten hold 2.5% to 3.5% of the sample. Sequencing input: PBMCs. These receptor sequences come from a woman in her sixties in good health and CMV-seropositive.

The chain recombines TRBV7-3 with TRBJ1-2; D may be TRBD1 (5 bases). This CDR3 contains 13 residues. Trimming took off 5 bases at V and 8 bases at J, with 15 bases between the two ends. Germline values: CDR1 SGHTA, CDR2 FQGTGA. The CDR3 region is CASSRGHSEGYTF. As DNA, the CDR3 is TGTGCCAGCAGCCGCGGACATTCCGAAGGCTACACCTTC. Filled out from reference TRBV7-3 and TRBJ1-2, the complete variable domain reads GAGVSQTPSNKVTEKGKYVELRCDPISGHTALYWYRQSLGQGPEFLIYFQGTGAADDSGLPNDRFFAVRPEGSVSTLKIQRTERGDSAVYLCASSRGHSEGYTFGSGTRLTVV.

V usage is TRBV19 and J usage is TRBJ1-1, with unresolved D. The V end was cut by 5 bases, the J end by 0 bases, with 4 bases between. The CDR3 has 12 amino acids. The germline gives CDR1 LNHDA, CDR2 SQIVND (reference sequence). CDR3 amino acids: CASSPMNTEAFF. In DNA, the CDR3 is TGTGCCAGTAGTCCAATGAACACTGAAGCTTTCTTT.

The CDR3 reads CASSEIGGGTEAFF. Here the CDR3 DNA reads TGTGCCAGCAGTGAAATTGGGGGAGGCACTGAAGCTTTCTTT. This sequence joins TRBV6-1 and TRBJ1-1, with D possibly matching TRBD1 (5 bases). This CDR3 has 14 residues. The ends were cut back, 2 bases at V and 4 bases at J, with 11 bases in the middle. Germline V gene sequence: CDR1 MNHNS, CDR2 SASEGT.

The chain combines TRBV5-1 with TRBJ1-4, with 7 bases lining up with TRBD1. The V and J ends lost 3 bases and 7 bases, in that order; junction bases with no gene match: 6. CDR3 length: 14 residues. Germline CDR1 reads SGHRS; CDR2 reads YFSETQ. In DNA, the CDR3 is TGCGCCAGCAGCTCGGGACAGCCTAGTGAAAAACTGTTTTTT. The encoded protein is CASSSGQPSEKLFF.

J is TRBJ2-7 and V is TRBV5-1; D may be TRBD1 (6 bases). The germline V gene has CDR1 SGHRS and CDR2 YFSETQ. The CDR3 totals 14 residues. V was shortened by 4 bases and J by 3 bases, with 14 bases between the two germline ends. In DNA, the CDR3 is TGCGCCAGCAGCACCCTCGGGACAAACTACGAGCAGTACTTC. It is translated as CASSTLGTNYEQYF.

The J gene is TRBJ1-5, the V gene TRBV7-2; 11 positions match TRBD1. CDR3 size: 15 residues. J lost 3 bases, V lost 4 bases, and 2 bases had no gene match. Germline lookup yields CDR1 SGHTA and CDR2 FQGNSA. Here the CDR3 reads CASSWGQGDNQPQHF. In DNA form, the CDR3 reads TGTGCCAGCAGCTGGGGACAGGGGGACAATCAGCCCCAGCATTTT.

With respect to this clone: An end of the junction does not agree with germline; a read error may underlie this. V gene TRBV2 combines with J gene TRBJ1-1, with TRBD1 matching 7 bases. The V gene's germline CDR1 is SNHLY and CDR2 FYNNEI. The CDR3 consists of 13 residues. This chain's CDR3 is CASSEDRVAEAFF. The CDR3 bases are TGTGCCAGCAGCGAAGACAGGGTGGCTGAAGCTTTCTTT. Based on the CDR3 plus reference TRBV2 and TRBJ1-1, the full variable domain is EPEVTQTPSHQVTQMGQEVILRCVPISNHLYFYWYRQILGQKVEFLVSFYNNEISEKSEIFDDQFSVERPDGSNFTLKIRSTKLEDSAMYFCASSEDRVAEAFFGQGTRLTVV.

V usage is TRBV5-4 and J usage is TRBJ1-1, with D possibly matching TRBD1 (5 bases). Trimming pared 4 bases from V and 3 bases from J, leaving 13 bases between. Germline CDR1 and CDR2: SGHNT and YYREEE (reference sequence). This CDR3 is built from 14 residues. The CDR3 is CASSPGRRDTEAFF. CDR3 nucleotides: TGTGCCAGCAGCCCGGGACGGAGGGACACTGAAGCTTTCTTT.

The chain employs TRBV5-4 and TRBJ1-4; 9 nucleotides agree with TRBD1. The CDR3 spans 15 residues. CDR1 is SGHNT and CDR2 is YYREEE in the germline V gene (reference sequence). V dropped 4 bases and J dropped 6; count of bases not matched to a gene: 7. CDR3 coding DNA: TGTGCCAGCAGCGGCAAGGGACAGGGTTATGAAAAACTGTTTTTT. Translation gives CASSGKGQGYEKLFF.

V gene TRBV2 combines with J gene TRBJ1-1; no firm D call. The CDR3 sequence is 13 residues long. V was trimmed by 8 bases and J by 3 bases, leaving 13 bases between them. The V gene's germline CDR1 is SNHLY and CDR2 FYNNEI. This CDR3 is CASGMEGHTEAFF. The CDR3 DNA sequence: TGTGCCAGCGGGATGGAGGGTCACACTGAAGCTTTCTTT.

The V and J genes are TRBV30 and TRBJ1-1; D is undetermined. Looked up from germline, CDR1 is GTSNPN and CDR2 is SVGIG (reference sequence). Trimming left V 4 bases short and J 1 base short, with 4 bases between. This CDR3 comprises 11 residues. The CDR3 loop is CAWNKNTEAFF. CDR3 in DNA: TGTGCCTGGAATAAGAACACTGAAGCTTTCTTT.

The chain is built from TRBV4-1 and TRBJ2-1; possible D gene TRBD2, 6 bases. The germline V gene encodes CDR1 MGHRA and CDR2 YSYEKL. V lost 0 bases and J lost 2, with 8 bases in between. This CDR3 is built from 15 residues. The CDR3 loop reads CASSQDGGAYNEQFF. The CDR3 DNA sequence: TGCGCCAGCAGCCAAGATGGAGGGGCCTACAATGAGCAGTTCTTC.

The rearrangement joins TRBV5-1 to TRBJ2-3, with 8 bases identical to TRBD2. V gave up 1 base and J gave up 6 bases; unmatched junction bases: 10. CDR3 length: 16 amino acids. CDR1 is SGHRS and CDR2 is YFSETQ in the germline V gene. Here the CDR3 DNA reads TGCGCCAGCAGCTTGATGATCGGGGGGGCCCCCGATACGCAGTATTTT. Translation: CASSLMIGGAPDTQYF.

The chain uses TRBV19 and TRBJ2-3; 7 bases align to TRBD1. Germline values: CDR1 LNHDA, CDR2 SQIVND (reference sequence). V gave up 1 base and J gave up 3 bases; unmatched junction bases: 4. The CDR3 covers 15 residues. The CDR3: CASSIVAGGTDTQYF. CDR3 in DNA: TGTGCCAGTAGTATAGTGGCAGGGGGAACAGATACGCAGTATTTT.

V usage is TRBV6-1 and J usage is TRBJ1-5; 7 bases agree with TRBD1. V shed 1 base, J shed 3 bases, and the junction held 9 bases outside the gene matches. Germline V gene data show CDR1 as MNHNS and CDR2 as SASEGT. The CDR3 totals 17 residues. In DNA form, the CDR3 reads TGTGCCAGCAGTGAAGAGGGGGCAGGGATATTCAATCAGCCCCAGCATTTT. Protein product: CASSEEGAGIFNQPQHF.

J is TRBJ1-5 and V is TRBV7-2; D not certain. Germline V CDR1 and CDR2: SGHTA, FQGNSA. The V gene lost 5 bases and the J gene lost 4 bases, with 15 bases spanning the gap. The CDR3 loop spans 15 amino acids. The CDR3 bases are TGTGCCAGCAGCCTTCAGGCGGCGGGGAATCAGCCCCAGCATTTT. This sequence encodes CASSLQAAGNQPQHF.

The CDR3 region is CASSSQGNEKLFF. In DNA, the CDR3 is TGTGCCAGCAGTTCCCAGGGGAATGAAAAACTGTTTTTT. The chain couples TRBV2 to TRBJ1-4, with D perhaps TRBD1 (6 bases). Trimming removed 5 bases from V and 5 bases from J, with 9 bases in between. Germline CDR1 is SNHLY and CDR2 is FYNNEI. CDR3 size: 13 residues.

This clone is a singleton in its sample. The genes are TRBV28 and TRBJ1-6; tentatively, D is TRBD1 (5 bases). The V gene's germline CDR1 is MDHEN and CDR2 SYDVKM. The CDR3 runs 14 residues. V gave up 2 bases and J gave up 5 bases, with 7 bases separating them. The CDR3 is CASSLGGNNSPLHF. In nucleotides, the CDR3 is TGTGCCAGCAGTTTAGGGGGGAATAATTCACCCCTCCACTTT.

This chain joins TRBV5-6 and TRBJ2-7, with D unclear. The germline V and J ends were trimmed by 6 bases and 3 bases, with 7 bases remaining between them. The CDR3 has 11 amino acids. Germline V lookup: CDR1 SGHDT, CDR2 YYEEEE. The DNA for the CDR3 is TGTGCCAGCACCAAAAACTACGAGCAGTACTTC. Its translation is CASTKNYEQYF.

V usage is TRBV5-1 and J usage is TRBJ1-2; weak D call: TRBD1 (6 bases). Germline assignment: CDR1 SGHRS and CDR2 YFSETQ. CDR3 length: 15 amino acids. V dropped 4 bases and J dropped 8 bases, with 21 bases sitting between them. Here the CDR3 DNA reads TGCGCCAGCAGCCCTCCCACCCAGGGGCCCCTGGGCTACACCTTC. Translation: CASSPPTQGPLGYTF.

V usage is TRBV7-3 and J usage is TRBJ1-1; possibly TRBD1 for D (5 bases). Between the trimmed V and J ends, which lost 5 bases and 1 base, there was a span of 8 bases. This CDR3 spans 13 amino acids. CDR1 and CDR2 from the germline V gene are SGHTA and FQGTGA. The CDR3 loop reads CASSRGQNTEAFF. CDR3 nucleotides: TGTGCCAGCAGCCGAGGACAGAACACTGAAGCTTTCTTT. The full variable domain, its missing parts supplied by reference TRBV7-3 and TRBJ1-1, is GAGVSQTPSNKVTEKGKYVELRCDPISGHTALYWYRQSLGQGPEFLIYFQGTGAADDSGLPNDRFFAVRPEGSVSTLKIQRTERGDSAVYLCASSRGQNTEAFFGQGTRLTVV.

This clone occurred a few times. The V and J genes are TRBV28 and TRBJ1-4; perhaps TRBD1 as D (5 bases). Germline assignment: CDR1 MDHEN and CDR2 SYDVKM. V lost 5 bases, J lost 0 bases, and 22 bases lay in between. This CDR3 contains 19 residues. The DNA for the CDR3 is TGTGCCAGCAGTCCCCGCCACCGGGGGTTACTACCAACTAATGAAAAACTGTTTTTT. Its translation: CASSPRHRGLLPTNEKLFF.

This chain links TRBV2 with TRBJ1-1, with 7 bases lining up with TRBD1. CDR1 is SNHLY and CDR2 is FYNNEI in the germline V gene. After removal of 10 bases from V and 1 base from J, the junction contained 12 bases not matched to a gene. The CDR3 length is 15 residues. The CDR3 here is CATSGKGAPNTEAFF. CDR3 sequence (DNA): TGTGCCACCTCTGGGAAGGGGGCCCCGAACACTGAAGCTTTCTTT.

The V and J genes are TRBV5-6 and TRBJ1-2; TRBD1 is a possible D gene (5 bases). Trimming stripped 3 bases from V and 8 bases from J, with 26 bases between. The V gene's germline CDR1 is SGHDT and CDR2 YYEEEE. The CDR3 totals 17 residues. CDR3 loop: CASSWEGWGTYSRGYTF. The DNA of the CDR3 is TGTGCCAGCAGCTGGGAGGGGTGGGGCACCTATTCTAGAGGCTACACCTTC.

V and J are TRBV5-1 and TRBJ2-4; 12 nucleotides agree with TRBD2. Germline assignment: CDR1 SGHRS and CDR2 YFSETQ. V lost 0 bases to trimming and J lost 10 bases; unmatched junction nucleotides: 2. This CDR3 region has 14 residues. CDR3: CASSLGLAGVIQYF. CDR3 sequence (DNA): TGCGCCAGCAGCTTGGGACTAGCGGGAGTTATTCAGTACTTC.

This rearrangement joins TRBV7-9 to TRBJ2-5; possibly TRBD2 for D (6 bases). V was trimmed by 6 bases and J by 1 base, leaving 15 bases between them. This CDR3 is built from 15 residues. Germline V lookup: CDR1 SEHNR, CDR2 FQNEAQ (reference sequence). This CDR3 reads CASRQGVGGQETQYF. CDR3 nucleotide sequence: TGTGCCAGCAGGCAGGGCGTGGGGGGCCAAGAGACCCAGTACTTC.

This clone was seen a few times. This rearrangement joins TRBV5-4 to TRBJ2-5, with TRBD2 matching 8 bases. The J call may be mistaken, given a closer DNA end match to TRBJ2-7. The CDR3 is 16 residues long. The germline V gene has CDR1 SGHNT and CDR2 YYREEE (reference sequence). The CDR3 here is CASSLDQAGEGYEQYF. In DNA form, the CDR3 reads TGTGCCAGCAGCTTGGATCAAGCGGGAGAAGGCTACGAGCAGTACTTC.

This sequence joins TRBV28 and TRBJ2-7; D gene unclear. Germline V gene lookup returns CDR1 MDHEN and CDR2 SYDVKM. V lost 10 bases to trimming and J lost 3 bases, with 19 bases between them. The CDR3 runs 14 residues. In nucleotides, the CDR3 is TGTGCCACCGTCGCGAGGTCGAGAAGCTACGAGCAGTACTTC. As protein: CATVARSRSYEQYF.